This T cell receptor (beta chain) stems from a study of cytomegalovirus exposure and HLA in healthy donors. Primers: 60 Vbeta forward and 13 Jbeta reverse. Generated by immunoSEQ multiplex PCR, the TCRdb table keeps only in-frame clones and is missing some. The sample carries 200,000 to 250,000 clones, 85% to 90% recorded once. The CDR3 contains 14 residues. The V gene's germline CDR1 is SGHAT and CDR2 FQNNGV. V was clipped by 5 bases and J by 7 bases, with 14 bases between them. The origin of this receptor is a human donor in good health. The material sequenced was PBMCs. The chain couples TRBV11-2 to TRBJ2-2, with D tentatively TRBD1 (6 bases). The CDR3 bases are TGTGCCAGCAGCCTCCTGGGGGCGGACGGGGAGCTGTTTTTT. Translation: CASSLLGADGELFF. Full variable domain (outside the CDR3, taken from reference TRBV11-2 and TRBJ2-2): EAGVAQSPRYKIIEKRQSVAFWCNPISGHATLYWYQQILGQGPKLLIQFQNNGVVDDSQLPKDRFSAERLKGVDSTLKIQPAKLEDSAVYLCASSLLGADGELFFGEGSRLTVL.